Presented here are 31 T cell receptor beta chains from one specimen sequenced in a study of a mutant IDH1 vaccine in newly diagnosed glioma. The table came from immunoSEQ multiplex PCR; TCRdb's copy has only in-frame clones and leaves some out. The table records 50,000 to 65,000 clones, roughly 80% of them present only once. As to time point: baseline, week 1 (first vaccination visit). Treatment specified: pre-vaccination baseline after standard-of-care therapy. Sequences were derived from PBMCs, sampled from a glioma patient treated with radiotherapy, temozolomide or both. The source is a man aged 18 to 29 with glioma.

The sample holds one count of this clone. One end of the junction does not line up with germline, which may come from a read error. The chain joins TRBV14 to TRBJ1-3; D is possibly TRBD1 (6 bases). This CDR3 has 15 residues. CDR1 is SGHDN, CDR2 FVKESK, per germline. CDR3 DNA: TGTGCCAGCAGCCCTAACAGGGTCTCTGGAAGCACCATATATTTT. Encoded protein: CASSPNRVSGSTIYF.

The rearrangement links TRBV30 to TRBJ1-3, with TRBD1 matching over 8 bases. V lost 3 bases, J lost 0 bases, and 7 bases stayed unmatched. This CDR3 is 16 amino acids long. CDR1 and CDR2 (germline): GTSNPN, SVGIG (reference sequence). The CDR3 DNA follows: TGTGCCTGGAGCGGACAGGGACGGGTCTCTGGAAACACCATATATTTT. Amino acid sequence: CAWSGQGRVSGNTIYF. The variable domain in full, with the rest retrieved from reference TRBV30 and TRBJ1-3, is SQTIHQWPATLVQPVGSPLSLECTVEGTSNPNLYWYRQAAGRGLQLLFYSVGIGQISSEVPQNLSASRPQDRQFILSSKKLLLSDSGFYLCAWSGQGRVSGNTIYFGEGSWLTVV.

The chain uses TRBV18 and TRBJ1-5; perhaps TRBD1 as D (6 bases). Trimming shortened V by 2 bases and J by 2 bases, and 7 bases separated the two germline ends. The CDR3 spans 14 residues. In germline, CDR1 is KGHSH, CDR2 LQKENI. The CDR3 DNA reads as TGTGCCAGCTCACCAGCAGGGGGCAATCAGCCCCAGCATTTT. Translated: CASSPAGGNQPQHF.

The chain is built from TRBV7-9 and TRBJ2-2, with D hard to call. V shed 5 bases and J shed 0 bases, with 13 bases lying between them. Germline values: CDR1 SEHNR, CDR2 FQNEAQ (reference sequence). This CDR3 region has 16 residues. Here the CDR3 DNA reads TGTGCCAGCAGCACGTCGGACGGCTCGAACACCGGGGAGCTGTTTTTT. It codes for CASSTSDGSNTGELFF. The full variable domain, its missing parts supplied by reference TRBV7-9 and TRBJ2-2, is DTGVSQNPRHKITKRGQNVTFRCDPISEHNRLYWYRQTLGQGPEFLTYFQNEAQLEKSRLLSDRFSAERPKGSFSTLEIQRTEQGDSAMYLCASSTSDGSNTGELFFGEGSRLTVL.

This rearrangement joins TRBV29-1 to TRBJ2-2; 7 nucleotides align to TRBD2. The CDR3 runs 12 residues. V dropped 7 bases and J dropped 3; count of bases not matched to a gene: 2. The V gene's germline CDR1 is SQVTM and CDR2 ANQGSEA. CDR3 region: CSALADTGELFF. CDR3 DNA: TGCAGCGCCCTAGCGGACACCGGGGAGCTGTTTTTT.

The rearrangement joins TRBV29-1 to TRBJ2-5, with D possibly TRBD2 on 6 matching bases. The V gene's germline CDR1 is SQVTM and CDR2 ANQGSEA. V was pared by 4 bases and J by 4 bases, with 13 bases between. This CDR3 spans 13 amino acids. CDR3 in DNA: TGCAGCGTTGCGGGAGCCGGGAGAGAGACCCAGTACTTC. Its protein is CSVAGAGRETQYF.

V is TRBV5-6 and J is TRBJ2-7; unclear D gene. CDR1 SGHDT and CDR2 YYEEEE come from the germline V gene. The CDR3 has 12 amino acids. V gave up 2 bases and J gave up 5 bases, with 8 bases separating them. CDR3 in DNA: TGTGCCAGCAGCTTTACGGTCGACGAGCAGTACTTC. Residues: CASSFTVDEQYF.

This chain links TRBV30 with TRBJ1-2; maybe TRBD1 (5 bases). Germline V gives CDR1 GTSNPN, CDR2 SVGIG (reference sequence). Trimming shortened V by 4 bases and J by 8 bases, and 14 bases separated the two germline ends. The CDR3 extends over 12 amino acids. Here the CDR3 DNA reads TGTGCCTGGAAACCACCGGGACGCGGCTACACCTTC. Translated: CAWKPPGRGYTF.

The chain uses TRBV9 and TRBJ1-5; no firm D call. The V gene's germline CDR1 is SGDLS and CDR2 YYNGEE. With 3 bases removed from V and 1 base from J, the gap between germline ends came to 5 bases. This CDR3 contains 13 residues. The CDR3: CASSGRSNQPQHF. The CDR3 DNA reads TGTGCCAGCAGCGGGCGGAGCAATCAGCCCCAGCATTTT.

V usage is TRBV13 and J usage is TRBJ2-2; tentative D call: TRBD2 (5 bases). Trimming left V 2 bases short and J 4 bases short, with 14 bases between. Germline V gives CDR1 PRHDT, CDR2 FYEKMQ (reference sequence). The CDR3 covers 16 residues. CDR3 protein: CASSLNRGRGTGELFF. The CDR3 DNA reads TGTGCCAGCAGCTTAAATCGTGGGAGAGGCACCGGGGAGCTGTTTTTT.

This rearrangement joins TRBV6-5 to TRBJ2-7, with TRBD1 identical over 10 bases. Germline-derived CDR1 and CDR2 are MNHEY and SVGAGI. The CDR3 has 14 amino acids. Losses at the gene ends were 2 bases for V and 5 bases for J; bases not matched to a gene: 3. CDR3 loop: CASSYDRGHDEQYF. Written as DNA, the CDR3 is TGTGCCAGCAGTTACGACAGGGGGCACGACGAGCAGTACTTC.

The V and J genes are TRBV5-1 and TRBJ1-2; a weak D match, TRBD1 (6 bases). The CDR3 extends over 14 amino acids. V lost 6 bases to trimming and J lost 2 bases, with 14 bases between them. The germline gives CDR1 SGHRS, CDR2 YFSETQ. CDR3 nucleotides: TGCGCCAGCACCGACACCCAGGGGAACTATGGCTACACCTTC. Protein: CASTDTQGNYGYTF.

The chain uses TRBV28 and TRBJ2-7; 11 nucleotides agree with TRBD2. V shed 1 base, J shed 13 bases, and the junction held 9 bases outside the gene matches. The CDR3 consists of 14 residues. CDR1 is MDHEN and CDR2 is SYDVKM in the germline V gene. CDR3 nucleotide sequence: TGTGCCAGCAGTTTATTCACTAGCGGGAGATTTATTTACTTC. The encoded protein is CASSLFTSGRFIYF.

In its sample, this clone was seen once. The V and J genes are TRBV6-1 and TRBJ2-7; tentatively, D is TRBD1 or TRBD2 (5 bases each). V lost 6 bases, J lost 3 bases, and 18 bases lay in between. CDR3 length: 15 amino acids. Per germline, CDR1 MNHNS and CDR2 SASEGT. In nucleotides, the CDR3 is TGTGCCAGCAGGCCTTTGGGGACCTCGAACTACGAGCAGTACTTC. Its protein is CASRPLGTSNYEQYF.

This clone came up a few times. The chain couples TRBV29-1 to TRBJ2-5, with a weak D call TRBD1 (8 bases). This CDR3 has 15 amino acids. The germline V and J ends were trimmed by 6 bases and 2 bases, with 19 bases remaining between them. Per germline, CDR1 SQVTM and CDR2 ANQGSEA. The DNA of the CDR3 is TGCAGCGTCGGCCGGACAGGGAGGGGTCAAGAGACCCAGTACTTC. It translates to CSVGRTGRGQETQYF.

The CDR3 loop reads CASSEAGQGASEAFF. For the CDR3, the DNA is TGTGCCAGCAGTGAAGCGGGACAGGGGGCCTCTGAAGCTTTCTTT. This chain links TRBV6-1 with TRBJ1-1; 12 bases match TRBD1. V lost 0 bases to trimming and J lost 6 bases; unmatched junction nucleotides: 2. CDR1 and CDR2 from the germline V gene are MNHNS and SASEGT. The CDR3 consists of 15 residues.

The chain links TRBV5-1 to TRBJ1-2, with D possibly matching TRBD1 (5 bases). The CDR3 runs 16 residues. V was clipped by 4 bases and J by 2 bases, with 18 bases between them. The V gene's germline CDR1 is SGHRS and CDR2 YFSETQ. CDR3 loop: CASSPLRDGRNYGYTF. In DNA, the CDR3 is TGCGCCAGCAGCCCCCTCCGGGACGGACGAAACTATGGCTACACCTTC. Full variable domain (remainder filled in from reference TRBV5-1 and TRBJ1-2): KAGVTQTPRYLIKTRGQQVTLSCSPISGHRSVSWYQQTPGQGLQFLFEYFSETQRNKGNFPGRFSGRQFSNSRSEMNVSTLELGDSALYLCASSPLRDGRNYGYTFGSGTRLTVV.

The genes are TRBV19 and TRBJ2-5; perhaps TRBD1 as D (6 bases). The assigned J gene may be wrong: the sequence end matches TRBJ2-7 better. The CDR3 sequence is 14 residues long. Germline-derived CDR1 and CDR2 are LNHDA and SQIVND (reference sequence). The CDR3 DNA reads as TGTGCCAGTAGTATAGGATCTGGGGGCGACGAGCAGTACTTC. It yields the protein CASSIGSGGDEQYF.

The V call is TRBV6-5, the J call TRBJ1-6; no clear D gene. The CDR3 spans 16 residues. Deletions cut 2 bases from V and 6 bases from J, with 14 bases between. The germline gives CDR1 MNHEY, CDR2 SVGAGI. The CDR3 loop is CASSYVRSSRNSPLHF. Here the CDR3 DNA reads TGTGCCAGCAGTTACGTCAGGAGTTCGCGTAATTCACCCCTCCACTTT.

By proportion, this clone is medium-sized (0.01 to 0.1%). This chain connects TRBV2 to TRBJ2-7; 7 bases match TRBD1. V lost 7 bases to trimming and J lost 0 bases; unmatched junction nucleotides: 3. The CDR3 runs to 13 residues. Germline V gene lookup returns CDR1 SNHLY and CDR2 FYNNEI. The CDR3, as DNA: TGTGCCAGCAACGGGGACAGCTCCTACGAGCAGTACTTC. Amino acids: CASNGDSSYEQYF.

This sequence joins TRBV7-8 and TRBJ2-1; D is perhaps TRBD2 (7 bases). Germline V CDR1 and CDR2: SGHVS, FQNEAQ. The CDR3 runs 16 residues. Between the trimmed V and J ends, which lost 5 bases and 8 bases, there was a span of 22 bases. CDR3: CASSPVGGHLIDEQFF. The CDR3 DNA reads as TGTGCCAGCAGCCCCGTGGGGGGGCACTTGATCGATGAGCAGTTCTTC.

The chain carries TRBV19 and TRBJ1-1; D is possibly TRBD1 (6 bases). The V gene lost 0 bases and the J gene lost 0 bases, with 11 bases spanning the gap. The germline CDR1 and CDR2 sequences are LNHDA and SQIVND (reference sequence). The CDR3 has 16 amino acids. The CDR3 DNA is TGTGCCAGTAGTATAGAGGTTGGGGGGCTGAACACTGAAGCTTTCTTT. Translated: CASSIEVGGLNTEAFF. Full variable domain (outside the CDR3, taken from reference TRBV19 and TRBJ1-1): DGGITQSPKYLFRKEGQNVTLSCEQNLNHDAMYWYRQDPGQGLRLIYYSQIVNDFQKGDIAEGYSVSREKKESFPLTVTSAQKNPTAFYLCASSIEVGGLNTEAFFGQGTRLTVV.

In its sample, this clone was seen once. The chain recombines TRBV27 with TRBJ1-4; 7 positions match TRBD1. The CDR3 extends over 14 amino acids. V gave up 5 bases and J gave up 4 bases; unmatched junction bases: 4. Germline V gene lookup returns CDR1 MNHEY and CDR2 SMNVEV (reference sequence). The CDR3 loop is CASSMDRFNEKLFF. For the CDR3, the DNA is TGTGCCAGCAGTATGGACAGGTTTAATGAAAAACTGTTTTTT.

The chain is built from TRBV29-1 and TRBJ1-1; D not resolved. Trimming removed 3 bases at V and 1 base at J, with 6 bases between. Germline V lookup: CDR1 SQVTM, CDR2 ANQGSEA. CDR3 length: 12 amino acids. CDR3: CSVDPGNTEAFF. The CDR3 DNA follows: TGCAGCGTTGATCCGGGGAACACTGAAGCTTTCTTT.

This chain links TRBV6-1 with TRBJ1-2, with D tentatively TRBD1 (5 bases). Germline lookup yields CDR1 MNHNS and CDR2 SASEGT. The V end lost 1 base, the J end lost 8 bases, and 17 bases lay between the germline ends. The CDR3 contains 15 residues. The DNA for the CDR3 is TGTGCCAGCAGTGAAGAAGTGACGGGGGTAAGAGGCTACACCTTC. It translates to CASSEEVTGVRGYTF.

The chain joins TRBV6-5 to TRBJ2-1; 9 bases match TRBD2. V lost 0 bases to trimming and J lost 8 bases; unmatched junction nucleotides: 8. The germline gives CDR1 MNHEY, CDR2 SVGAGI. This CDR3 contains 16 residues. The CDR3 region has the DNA TGTGCCAGCAGTTACTCGAAGGTAGCGGGAGCTGATGAGCAGTTCTTC. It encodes CASSYSKVAGADEQFF.

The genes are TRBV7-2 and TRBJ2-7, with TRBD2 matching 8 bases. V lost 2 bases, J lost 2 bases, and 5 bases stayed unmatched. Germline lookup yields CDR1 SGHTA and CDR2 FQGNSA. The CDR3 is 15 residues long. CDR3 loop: CASSLPGGGPYEQYF. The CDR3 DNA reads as TGTGCCAGCAGCTTACCCGGGGGGGGGCCCTACGAGCAGTACTTC. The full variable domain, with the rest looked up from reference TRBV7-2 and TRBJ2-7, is GAGVSQSPSNKVTEKGKDVELRCDPISGHTALYWYRQSLGQGLEFLIYFQGNSAPDKSGLPSDRFSAERTGGSVSTLTIQRTQQEDSAVYLCASSLPGGGPYEQYFGPGTRLTVT.

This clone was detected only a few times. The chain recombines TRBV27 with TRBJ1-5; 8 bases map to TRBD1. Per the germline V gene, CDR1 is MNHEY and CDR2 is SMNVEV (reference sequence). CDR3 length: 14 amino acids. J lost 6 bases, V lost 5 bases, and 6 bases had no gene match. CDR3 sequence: CASSLRGLGQPQHF. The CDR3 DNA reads TGTGCCAGCAGTCTCAGGGGGCTCGGTCAGCCCCAGCATTTT.

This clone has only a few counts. The CDR3 nucleotides read TGTGCCAGCAGTTCTAATGAAAAACTGTTTTTT. Translating gives CASSSNEKLFF. The V and J genes are TRBV28 and TRBJ1-4; the D is unclear. The CDR3 sequence is 11 residues long. Germline V gives CDR1 MDHEN, CDR2 SYDVKM. Deletions cut 4 bases from V and 3 bases from J, with 0 bases between.

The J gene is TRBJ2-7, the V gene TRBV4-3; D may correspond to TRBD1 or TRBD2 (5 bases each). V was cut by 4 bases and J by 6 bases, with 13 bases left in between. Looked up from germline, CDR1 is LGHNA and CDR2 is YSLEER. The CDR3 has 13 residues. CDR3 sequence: CASSLGRGSEQYF. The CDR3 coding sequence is TGCGCCAGCAGCCTGGGACGGGGTAGCGAGCAGTACTTC.

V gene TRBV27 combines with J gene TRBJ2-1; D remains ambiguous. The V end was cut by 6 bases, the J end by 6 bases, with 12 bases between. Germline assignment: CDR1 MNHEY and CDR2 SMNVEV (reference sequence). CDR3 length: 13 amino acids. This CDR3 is CASRDRLANEQFF. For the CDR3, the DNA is TGTGCCAGCAGGGATCGACTGGCCAATGAGCAGTTCTTC.